This T cell receptor (beta chain) originates from a study of Graves' ophthalmopathy and Graves' hyperthyroidism. Regarding this clonotype: Since the CDR3 does not end with the conserved phenylalanine or tryptophan, this likely comes from a read error.

RNA transcripts were the template, and TCR beta CDR3 regions were amplified from them. Second-round multiplex PCR came after a first-round RT-PCR that employed HTBI primers. Each CDR3 protein gets one entry after TCRdb re-called the multiplex PCR reads with MiXCR. The sample carries some 750,000 distinct CDR3 sequences, 40% recorded once. Material for sequencing was peripheral blood. The TCR originated in an adult man with Graves' ophthalmopathy.

In nucleotides, the CDR3 is TGCAGTGCTAACCTAGAGGTCGAGCAGTACCTC. Translation: CSANLEVEQYL. The genes are TRBV20-1 and TRBJ2-7, with unresolved D. This CDR3 contains 11 residues. The germline gives CDR1 DFQATT, CDR2 SNEGSKA (reference sequence). Trimming removed 4 bases from V and 6 bases from J, with 10 bases in between.